A single T cell receptor beta chain is shown here with its context. In the original processing: Estimates of nucleated cell counts were drawn from the amplification of reference gene primers. This table comes from immunoSEQ multiplex PCR, and its TCRdb copy is limited to in-frame clones, with some not included. V and J calls and clone size are copied from that table; D and trimming were computed from the DNA. The table includes some 130,000 clones, around 89% detected once. The data were taken from a study of blood T cell repertoires in COVID-19. Study in general: PBMCs, B-cell-depleted T cells, or T cells provided the cDNA or gDNA that made up the material.

The CDR3 has 14 amino acids. Germline V lookup: CDR1 SGHTA, CDR2 FQGNSA. J gave up 5 bases and V 5 bases, and 5 bases lay outside the gene matches. J is TRBJ2-1 and V is TRBV7-2, with 8 bases fitting TRBD1. The sequencing input was peripheral blood. The sequence was collected from a man in his fifties or sixties with active or convalescent COVID-19. CDR3 DNA: TGTGCCAGCAGCCCGTGGGGACAGGACAATGAGCAGTTCTTC. This translates into CASSPWGQDNEQFF.